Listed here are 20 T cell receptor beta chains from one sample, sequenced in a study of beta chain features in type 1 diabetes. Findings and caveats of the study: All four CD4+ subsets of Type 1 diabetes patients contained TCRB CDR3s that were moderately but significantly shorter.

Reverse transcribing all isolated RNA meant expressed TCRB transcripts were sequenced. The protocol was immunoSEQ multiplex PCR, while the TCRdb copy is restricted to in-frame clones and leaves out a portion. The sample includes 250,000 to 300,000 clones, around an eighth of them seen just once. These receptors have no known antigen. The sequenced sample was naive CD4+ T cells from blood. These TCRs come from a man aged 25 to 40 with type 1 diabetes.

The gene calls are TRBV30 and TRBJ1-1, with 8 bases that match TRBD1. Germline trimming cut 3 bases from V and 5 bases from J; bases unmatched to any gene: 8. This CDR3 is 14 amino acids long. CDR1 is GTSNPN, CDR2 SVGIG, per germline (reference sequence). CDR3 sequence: CAWRPGQGETEAFF. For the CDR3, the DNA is TGTGCCTGGAGGCCAGGACAGGGTGAAACTGAAGCTTTCTTT. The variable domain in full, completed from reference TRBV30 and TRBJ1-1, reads SQTIHQWPATLVQPVGSPLSLECTVEGTSNPNLYWYRQAAGRGLQLLFYSVGIGQISSEVPQNLSASRPQDRQFILSSKKLLLSDSGFYLCAWRPGQGETEAFFGQGTRLTVV.

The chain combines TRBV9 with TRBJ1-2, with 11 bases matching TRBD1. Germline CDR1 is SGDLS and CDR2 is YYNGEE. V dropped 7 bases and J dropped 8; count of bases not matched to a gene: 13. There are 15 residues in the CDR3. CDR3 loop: CASRRTGGAQLGYTF. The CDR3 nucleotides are TGTGCCAGCCGAAGGACAGGGGGCGCTCAGTTAGGCTACACCTTC.

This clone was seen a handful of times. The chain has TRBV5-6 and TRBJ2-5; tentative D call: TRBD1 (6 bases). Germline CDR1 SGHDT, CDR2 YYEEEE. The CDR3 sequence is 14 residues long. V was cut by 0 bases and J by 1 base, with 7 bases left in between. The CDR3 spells CASSLGTVQETQYF. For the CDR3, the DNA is TGTGCCAGCAGCTTGGGGACAGTCCAAGAGACCCAGTACTTC.

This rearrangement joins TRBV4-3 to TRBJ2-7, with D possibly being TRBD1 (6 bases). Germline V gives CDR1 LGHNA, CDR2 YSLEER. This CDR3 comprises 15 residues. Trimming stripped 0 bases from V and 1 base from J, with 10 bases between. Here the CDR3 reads CASSQDRGQSYEQYF. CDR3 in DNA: TGCGCCAGCAGCCAAGATCGCGGACAGTCCTACGAGCAGTACTTC.

The CDR3 DNA reads as TGTGCCAGCAGGCTGCGACAGGGAAGGGACAATCAGCCCCAGCATTTT. It codes for CASRLRQGRDNQPQHF. The chain has TRBV28 and TRBJ1-5; 7 nucleotides align to TRBD1. Losses at the gene ends were 6 bases for V and 3 bases for J; bases not matched to a gene: 11. The CDR3 is made up of 16 amino acids. Germline lookup yields CDR1 MDHEN and CDR2 SYDVKM.

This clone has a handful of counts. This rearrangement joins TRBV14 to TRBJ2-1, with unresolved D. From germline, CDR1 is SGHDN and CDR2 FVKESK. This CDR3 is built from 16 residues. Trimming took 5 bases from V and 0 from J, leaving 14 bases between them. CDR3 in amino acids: CASSNLGPSSYNEQFF. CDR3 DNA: TGTGCCAGCAGCAACCTCGGTCCGAGCTCCTACAATGAGCAGTTCTTC.

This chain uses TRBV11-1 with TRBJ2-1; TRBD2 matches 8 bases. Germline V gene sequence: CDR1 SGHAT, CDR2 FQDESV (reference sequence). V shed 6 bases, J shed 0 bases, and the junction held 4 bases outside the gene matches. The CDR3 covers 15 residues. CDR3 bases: TGTGCCAGCAGTTCGAGCGGGAGCTCCTACAATGAGCAGTTCTTC. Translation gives CASSSSGSSYNEQFF.

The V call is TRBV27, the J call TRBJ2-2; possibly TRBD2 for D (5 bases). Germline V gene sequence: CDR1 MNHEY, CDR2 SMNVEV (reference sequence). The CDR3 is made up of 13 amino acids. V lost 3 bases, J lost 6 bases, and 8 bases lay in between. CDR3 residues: CASSFRGPGELFF. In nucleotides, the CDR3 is TGTGCCAGCAGTTTCCGGGGTCCCGGGGAGCTGTTTTTT.

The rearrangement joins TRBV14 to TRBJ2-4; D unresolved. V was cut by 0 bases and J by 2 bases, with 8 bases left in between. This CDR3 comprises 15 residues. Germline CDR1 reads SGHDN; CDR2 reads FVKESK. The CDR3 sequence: CASSQDKLTKNIQYF. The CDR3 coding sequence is TGTGCCAGCAGCCAAGATAAACTAACCAAAAACATTCAGTACTTC.

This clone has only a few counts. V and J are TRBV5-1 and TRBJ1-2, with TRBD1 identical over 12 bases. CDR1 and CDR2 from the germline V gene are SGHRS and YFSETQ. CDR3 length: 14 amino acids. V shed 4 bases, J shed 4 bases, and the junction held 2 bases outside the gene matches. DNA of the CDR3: TGCGCCAGCAGCACGGGACAGGGGGCCTATGGCTACACCTTC. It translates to CASSTGQGAYGYTF.

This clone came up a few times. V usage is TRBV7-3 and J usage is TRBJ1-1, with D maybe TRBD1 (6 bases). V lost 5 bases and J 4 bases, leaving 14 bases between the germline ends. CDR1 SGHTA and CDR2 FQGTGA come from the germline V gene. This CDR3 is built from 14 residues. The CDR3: CASSPRAGVTEAFF. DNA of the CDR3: TGTGCCAGCAGCCCAAGGGCAGGGGTCACTGAAGCTTTCTTT.

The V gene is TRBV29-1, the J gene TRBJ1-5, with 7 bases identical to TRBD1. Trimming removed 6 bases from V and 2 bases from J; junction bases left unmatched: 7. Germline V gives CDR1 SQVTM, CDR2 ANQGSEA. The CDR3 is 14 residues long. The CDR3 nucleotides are TGCAGCGTCGCCGACAGGGTTGGCAATCAGCCCCAGCATTTT. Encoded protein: CSVADRVGNQPQHF.

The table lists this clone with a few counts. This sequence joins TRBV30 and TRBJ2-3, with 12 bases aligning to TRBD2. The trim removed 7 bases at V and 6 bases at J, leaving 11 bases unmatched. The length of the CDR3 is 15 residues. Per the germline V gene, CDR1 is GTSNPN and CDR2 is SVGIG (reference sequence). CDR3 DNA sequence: TGTGCCTCCGGACTAGCGGGGCCATTAAGGGATACGCAGTATTTT. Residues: CASGLAGPLRDTQYF.

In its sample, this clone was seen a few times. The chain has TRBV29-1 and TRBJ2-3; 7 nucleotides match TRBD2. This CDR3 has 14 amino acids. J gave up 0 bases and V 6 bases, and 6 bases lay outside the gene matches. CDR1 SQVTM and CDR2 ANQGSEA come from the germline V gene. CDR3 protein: CSVRSGTSTDTQYF. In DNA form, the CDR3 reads TGCAGCGTGCGAAGCGGGACGAGCACAGATACGCAGTATTTT.

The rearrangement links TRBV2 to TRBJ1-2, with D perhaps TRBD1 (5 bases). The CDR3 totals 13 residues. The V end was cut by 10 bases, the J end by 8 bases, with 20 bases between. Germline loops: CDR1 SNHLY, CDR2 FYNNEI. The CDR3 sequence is CATLARRGRGYTF. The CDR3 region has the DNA TGTGCCACTCTTGCGAGGAGGGGACGCGGCTACACCTTC.

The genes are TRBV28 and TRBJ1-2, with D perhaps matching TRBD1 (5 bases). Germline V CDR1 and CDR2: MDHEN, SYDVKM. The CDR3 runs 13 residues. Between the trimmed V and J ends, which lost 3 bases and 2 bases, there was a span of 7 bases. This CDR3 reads CASSLTVNYGYTF. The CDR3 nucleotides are TGTGCCAGCAGTTTGACAGTCAACTATGGCTACACCTTC.

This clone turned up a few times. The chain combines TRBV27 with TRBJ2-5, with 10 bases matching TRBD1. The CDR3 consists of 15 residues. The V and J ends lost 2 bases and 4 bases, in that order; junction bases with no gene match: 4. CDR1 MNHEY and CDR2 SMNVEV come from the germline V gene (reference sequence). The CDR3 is CASSLRDRGTETQYF. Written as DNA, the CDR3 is TGTGCCAGCAGTTTAAGGGACAGGGGAACAGAGACCCAGTACTTC.

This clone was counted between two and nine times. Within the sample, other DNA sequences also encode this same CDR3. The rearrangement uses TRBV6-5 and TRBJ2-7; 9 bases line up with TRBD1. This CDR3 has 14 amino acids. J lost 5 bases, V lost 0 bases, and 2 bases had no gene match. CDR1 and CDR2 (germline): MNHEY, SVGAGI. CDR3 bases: TGTGCCAGCAGTTACTCACAGGGGGCAGACGAGCAGTACTTC. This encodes CASSYSQGADEQYF.

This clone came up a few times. CDR3: CASSPLVEQGAFF. For the CDR3, the DNA is TGTGCCAGCAGCCCCCTGGTAGAACAGGGAGCTTTCTTT. V gene TRBV9 combines with J gene TRBJ1-1; maybe TRBD1 (6 bases). Trimming removed 4 bases at V and 10 bases at J, with 17 bases between. The CDR3 covers 13 residues. CDR1 is SGDLS and CDR2 is YYNGEE in the germline V gene.

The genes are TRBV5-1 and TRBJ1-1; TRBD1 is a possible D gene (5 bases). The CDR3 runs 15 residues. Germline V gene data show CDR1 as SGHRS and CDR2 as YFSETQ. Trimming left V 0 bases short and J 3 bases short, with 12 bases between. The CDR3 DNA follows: TGCGCCAGCAGCTTGGTTGGCGGACACGACACTGAAGCTTTCTTT. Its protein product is CASSLVGGHDTEAFF.